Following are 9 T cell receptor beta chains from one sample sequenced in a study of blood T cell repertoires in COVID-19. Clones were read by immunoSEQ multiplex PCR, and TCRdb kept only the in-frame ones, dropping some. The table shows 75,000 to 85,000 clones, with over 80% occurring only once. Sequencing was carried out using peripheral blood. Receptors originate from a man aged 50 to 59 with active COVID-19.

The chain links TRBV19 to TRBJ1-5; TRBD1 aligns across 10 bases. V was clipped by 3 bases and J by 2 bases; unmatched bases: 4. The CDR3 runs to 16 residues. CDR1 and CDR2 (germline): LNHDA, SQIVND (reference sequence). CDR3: CASSMAGTGGNQPQHF. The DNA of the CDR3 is TGTGCCAGTAGTATGGCCGGGACAGGGGGCAATCAGCCCCAGCATTTT.

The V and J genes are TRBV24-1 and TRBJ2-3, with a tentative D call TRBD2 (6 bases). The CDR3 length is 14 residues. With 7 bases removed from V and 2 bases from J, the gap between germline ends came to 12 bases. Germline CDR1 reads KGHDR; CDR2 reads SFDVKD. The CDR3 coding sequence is TGTGCCACCAGCTCGGGACTTTACACAGATACGCAGTATTTT. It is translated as CATSSGLYTDTQYF.

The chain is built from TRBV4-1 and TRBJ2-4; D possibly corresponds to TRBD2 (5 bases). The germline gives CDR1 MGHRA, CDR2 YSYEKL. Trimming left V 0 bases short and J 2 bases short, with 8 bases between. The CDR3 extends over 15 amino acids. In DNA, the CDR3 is TGCGCCAGCAGCCAAGACAGAGGGACCAAAAACATTCAGTACTTC. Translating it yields CASSQDRGTKNIQYF.

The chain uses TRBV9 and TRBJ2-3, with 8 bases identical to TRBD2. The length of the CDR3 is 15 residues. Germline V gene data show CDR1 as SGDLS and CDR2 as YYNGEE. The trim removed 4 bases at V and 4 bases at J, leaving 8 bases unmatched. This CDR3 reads CASSPLSGVSDTQYF. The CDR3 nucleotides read TGTGCCAGCAGCCCCCTTAGCGGGGTATCAGATACGCAGTATTTT.

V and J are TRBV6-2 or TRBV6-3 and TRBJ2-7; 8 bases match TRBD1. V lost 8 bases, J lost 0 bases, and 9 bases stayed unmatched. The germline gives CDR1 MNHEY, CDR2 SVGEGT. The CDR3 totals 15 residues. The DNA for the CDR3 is TGTGCCAGCGGCCCCCGGGACAGGCTCTCCTACGAGCAGTACTTC. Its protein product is CASGPRDRLSYEQYF.

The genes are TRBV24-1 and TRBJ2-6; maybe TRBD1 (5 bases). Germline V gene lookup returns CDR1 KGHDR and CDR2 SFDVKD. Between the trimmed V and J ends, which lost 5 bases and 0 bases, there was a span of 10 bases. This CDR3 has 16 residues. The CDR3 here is CATSGSDSSGANVLTF. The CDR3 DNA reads TGTGCCACCAGTGGCTCAGACAGCTCTGGGGCCAACGTCCTGACTTTC.

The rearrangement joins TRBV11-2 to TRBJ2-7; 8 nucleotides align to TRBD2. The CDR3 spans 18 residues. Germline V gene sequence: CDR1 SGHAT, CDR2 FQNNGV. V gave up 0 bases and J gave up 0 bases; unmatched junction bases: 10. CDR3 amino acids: CASSLERGAGVSSYEQYF. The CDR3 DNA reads TGTGCCAGCAGCTTAGAGAGAGGAGCGGGGGTAAGCTCCTACGAGCAGTACTTC. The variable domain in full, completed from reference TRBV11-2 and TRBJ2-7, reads EAGVAQSPRYKIIEKRQSVAFWCNPISGHATLYWYQQILGQGPKLLIQFQNNGVVDDSQLPKDRFSAERLKGVDSTLKIQPAKLEDSAVYLCASSLERGAGVSSYEQYFGPGTRLTVT.

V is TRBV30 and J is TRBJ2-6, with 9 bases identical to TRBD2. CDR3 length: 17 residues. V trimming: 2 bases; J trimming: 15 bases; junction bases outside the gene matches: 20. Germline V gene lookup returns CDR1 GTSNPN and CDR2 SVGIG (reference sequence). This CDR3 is CAWSFAPTSGGWGALTF. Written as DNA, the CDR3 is TGTGCCTGGAGTTTTGCTCCAACCAGCGGGGGGTGGGGAGCCCTGACTTTC.

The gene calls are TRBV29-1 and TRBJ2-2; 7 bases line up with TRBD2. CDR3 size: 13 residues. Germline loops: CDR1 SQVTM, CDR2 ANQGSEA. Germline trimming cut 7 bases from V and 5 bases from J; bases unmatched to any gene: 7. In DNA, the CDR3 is TGCAGCGCGCTTACCGGGGGGACCGGGGAGCTGTTTTTT. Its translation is CSALTGGTGELFF.